The 20 T cell receptor beta chains below come from one sample, sequenced in a study of blood T cells in healthy people across ages. Then a second PCR, running roughly 7 to 11 cycles, was carried out with a sample-barcoded 5' primer and a J-beta primer mix. TCRdb independently ran MiXCR on the 5' RACE reads; one entry per CDR3 protein. Among about 680,000 distinct CDR3 sequences listed, about half were seen once. The sequenced material came from blood. The receptor set was obtained from a woman aged 55-70 years in good health.

The chain recombines TRBV10-3 with TRBJ1-4; unclear D gene. The CDR3 sequence is 13 residues long. V lost 3 bases and J 4 bases, leaving 6 bases between the germline ends. In germline, CDR1 is ENHRY, CDR2 SYGVKD. CDR3 residues: CAISDGVNEKLFF. As DNA, the CDR3 is TGTGCCATCAGTGATGGGGTTAATGAAAAACTGTTTTTT.

This clonotype came up a few times. V usage is TRBV6-2 or TRBV6-3 and J usage is TRBJ2-7, with 9 bases matching TRBD1. This CDR3 spans 12 amino acids. Germline CDR1 reads MNHEY; CDR2 reads SVGEGT. V trimming: 10 bases; J trimming: 3 bases; junction bases outside the gene matches: 4. Here the CDR3 DNA reads TGTGCCACCGGACAGGGGAACTACGAGCAGTACTTC. This gives the protein CATGQGNYEQYF.

This chain uses TRBV25-1 with TRBJ1-2; no definite D call. Germline assignment: CDR1 MGHDK and CDR2 SYGVNS. Deletions cut 7 bases from V and 1 base from J, with 10 bases between. This CDR3 has 13 amino acids. CDR3 sequence: CASMKSVNYGYTF. DNA of the CDR3: TGTGCCAGCATGAAATCGGTTAACTATGGCTACACCTTC.

V usage is TRBV28 and J usage is TRBJ2-7; D ambiguous. V lost 3 bases and J lost 1, with 13 bases in between. The CDR3 runs to 15 residues. Germline V gives CDR1 MDHEN, CDR2 SYDVKM. CDR3: CASSLNNGLSYEQYF. DNA for the CDR3: TGTGCCAGCAGTTTGAACAACGGGCTATCCTACGAGCAGTACTTC. The variable domain in full, completed from reference TRBV28 and TRBJ2-7, reads DVKVTQSSRYLVKRTGEKVFLECVQDMDHENMFWYRQDPGLGLRLIYFSYDVKMKEKGDIPEGYSVSREKKERFSLILESASTNQTSMYLCASSLNNGLSYEQYFGPGTRLTVT.

V and J are TRBV4-1 and TRBJ2-7, with TRBD1 as a possible D gene (5 bases). Trimming pared 3 bases from V and 4 bases from J, leaving 13 bases between. The CDR3 extends over 14 amino acids. Germline V gene lookup returns CDR1 MGHRA and CDR2 YSYEKL. This chain's CDR3 is CASSQVDTTYEQYF. In DNA, the CDR3 is TGCGCCAGCAGCCAGGTGGACACCACTTACGAGCAGTACTTC.

Notes on this clonotype: One junction end disagrees with the germline gene, perhaps due to a read error. V gene TRBV20-1 combines with J gene TRBJ1-1; D unclear. The CDR3 contains 12 residues. CDR1 and CDR2 from the germline V gene are DFQATT and SNEGSKA (reference sequence). CDR3 nucleotides: TGTAGTGCTAGAGTCAGCGCTACTGAAGCTTTCTTT. Residues: CSARVSATEAFF.

The CDR3 DNA is TGCAGTGCTAGAGATAACAGGGGGTTAACAGAAGCTTTCTTT. Protein: CSARDNRGLTEAFF. This rearrangement joins TRBV20-1 to TRBJ1-1, with 8 positions matching TRBD1. Germline assignment: CDR1 DFQATT and CDR2 SNEGSKA (reference sequence). V shed 0 bases, J shed 8 bases, and the junction held 8 bases outside the gene matches. The CDR3 runs to 14 residues.

The J gene is TRBJ1-2, the V gene TRBV28, with D maybe TRBD1 (5 bases). V lost 7 bases, J lost 6 bases, and 15 bases lay in between. The CDR3 has 13 residues. The germline V gene encodes CDR1 MDHEN and CDR2 SYDVKM. The CDR3 loop is CASTPWTTNGYTF. CDR3 nucleotide sequence: TGTGCCAGCACCCCGTGGACAACTAATGGCTACACCTTC.

This clonotype was found many times. The rearrangement links TRBV12-3 or TRBV12-4 to TRBJ2-3; TRBD1 or TRBD2 may be the D gene (5 bases each). Trimming shortened V by 3 bases and J by 2 bases, and 9 bases separated the two germline ends. The CDR3 is 14 amino acids. This chain's CDR3 is CASSFSGTTDTQYF. The DNA of the CDR3 is TGTGCCAGCAGTTTTTCAGGGACCACAGATACGCAGTATTTT.

The chain is built from TRBV5-1 and TRBJ1-1; D gene unclear. This CDR3 spans 14 amino acids. Trimming left V 0 bases short and J 2 bases short, with 8 bases between. CDR1 and CDR2 from the germline V gene are SGHRS and YFSETQ. CDR3 sequence reads: CASSLALDNTEAFF. CDR3 nucleotide sequence: TGCGCCAGCAGCTTGGCCCTTGACAACACTGAAGCTTTCTTT.

V usage is TRBV5-6 and J usage is TRBJ2-7; no definite D call. The length of the CDR3 is 14 residues. Per the germline V gene, CDR1 is SGHDT and CDR2 is YYEEEE. V was shortened by 2 bases and J by 6 bases, with 15 bases between the two germline ends. The CDR3 loop is CASSFEIRRGEQYF. In nucleotides, the CDR3 is TGTGCCAGCAGCTTTGAGATCCGACGAGGCGAGCAGTACTTC.

This clonotype appeared a few times. V and J are TRBV29-1 and TRBJ1-1, with unresolved D. Germline CDR1 and CDR2: SQVTM and ANQGSEA. V was cut by 7 bases and J by 8 bases, with 11 bases left in between. The CDR3 has 10 residues. The DNA for the CDR3 is TGCAGCGCCGTCACATCCGAAGCTTTCTTT. As protein: CSAVTSEAFF.

The rearrangement joins TRBV5-1 to TRBJ2-1, with 8 bases matching TRBD2. The CDR3 loop spans 18 amino acids. With 0 bases clipped from V and 5 bases from J, the junction kept 13 bases outside the gene matches. Looked up from germline, CDR1 is SGHRS and CDR2 is YFSETQ. CDR3 residues: CASSLDRRREAGDNEQFF. The CDR3, as DNA: TGCGCCAGCAGCTTGGACAGACGGCGGGAGGCGGGGGACAATGAGCAGTTCTTC.

This clonotype has only a few counts. The V gene is TRBV4-3, the J gene TRBJ1-6, with 9 nucleotides matching TRBD1. The germline V gene encodes CDR1 LGHNA and CDR2 YSLEER. The V segment lost 4 bases and the J segment 7 bases; nucleotides outside the gene matches: 5. The CDR3 extends over 15 amino acids. The CDR3 DNA reads as TGCGCCAGCAGCCCGAGGACAGGGGAAAATTCACCCCTCCACTTT. Its protein product is CASSPRTGENSPLHF.

This sequence joins TRBV27 and TRBJ2-7; TRBD1 aligns across 11 bases. The J call may not be correct, given that the DNA end is closer to TRBJ2-5. Germline V gives CDR1 MNHEY, CDR2 SMNVEV (reference sequence). This CDR3 has 15 amino acids. The CDR3 loop reads CASSSGTGGGKTQYF. In nucleotides, the CDR3 is TGTGCCAGCAGCTCGGGGACAGGGGGAGGAAAGACCCAGTACTTC.

The genes are TRBV12-3 or TRBV12-4 and TRBJ2-3; possibly TRBD1 or TRBD2 for D (6 bases each). CDR3 length: 17 residues. V was cut by 5 bases and J by 0 bases, with 18 bases left in between. The CDR3 DNA reads as TGTGCCAGCAGTCCTAGGGGGACTGGAACTAGCACAGATACGCAGTATTTT. Translation gives CASSPRGTGTSTDTQYF.

This clonotype was seen a few times. The V and J genes are TRBV5-1 and TRBJ2-1; unclear D gene. Germline lookup yields CDR1 SGHRS and CDR2 YFSETQ. The CDR3 length is 14 residues. Trimming shortened V by 1 base and J by 7 bases, and 12 bases separated the two germline ends. This chain's CDR3 is CASSLRFQGNEQFF. DNA for the CDR3: TGCGCCAGCAGCTTGAGGTTTCAAGGGAATGAGCAGTTCTTC. Full variable domain (rest looked up from reference TRBV5-1 and TRBJ2-1): KAGVTQTPRYLIKTRGQQVTLSCSPISGHRSVSWYQQTPGQGLQFLFEYFSETQRNKGNFPGRFSGRQFSNSRSEMNVSTLELGDSALYLCASSLRFQGNEQFFGPGTRLTVL.

This clonotype was found a few times. V is TRBV3-1 and J is TRBJ1-5; D gene unclear. CDR1 and CDR2 from the germline V gene are LGHDT and YNNKEL (reference sequence). The CDR3 runs to 14 residues. V lost 3 bases and J 7 bases, leaving 13 bases between the germline ends. The CDR3 nucleotides are TGTGCCAGCAGCCACGGCCCATTCGACCAGCCCCAGCATTTT. Amino acids: CASSHGPFDQPQHF.

The chain carries TRBV6-6 and TRBJ1-5, with 8 bases fitting TRBD1. The CDR3 is 17 amino acids. CDR1 and CDR2 (germline): MNHNY, SVGAGI (reference sequence). Trimming cost V 7 bases and J 4 bases; bases outside gene matches: 15. DNA for the CDR3: TGTGCCAGCACCCCTATAAGGGACAGGAGCTTTAATCAGCCCCAGCATTTT. Protein sequence: CASTPIRDRSFNQPQHF.

This chain links TRBV10-3 with TRBJ2-3; 9 nucleotides match TRBD2. The CDR3 has 16 amino acids. The germline gives CDR1 ENHRY, CDR2 SYGVKD. V trimming: 4 bases; J trimming: 0 bases; junction bases outside the gene matches: 5. The chain's CDR3 is CAISVLAGSSTDTQYF. CDR3 bases: TGTGCCATCAGTGTCCTAGCGGGGTCTAGCACAGATACGCAGTATTTT.